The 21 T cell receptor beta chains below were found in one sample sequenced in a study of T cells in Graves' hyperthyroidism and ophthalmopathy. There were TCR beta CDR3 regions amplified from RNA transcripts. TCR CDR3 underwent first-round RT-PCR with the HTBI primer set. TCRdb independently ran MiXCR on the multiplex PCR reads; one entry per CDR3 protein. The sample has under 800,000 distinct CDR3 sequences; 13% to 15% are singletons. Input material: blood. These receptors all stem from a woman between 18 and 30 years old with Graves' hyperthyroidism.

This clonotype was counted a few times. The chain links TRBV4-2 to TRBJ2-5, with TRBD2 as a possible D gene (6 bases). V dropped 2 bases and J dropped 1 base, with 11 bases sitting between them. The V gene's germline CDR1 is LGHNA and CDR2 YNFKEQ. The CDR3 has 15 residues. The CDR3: CASSQRSGSQETQYF. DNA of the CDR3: TGTGCCAGCAGCCAACGTAGCGGTTCCCAAGAGACCCAGTACTTC.

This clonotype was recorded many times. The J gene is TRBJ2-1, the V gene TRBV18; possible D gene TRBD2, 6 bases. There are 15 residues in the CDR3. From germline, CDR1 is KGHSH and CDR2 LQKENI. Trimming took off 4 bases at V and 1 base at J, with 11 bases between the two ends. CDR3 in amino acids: CASSLLASSYNEQFF. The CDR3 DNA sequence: TGTGCCAGCTCACTTCTAGCGTCATCCTACAATGAGCAGTTCTTC.

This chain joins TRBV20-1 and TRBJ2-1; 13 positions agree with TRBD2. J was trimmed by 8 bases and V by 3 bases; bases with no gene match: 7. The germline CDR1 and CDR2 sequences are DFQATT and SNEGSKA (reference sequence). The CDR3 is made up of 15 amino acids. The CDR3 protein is CSASLRLAGGDEQFF. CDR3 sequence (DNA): TGCAGTGCTAGCCTTAGACTAGCGGGAGGAGATGAGCAGTTCTTC.

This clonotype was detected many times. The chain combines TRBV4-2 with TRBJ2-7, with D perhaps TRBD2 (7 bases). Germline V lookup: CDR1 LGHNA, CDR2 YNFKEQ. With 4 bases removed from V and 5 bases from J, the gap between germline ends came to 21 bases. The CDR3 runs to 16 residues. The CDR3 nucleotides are TGTGCCAGCAGCCCTCAAGGGGGGGAGGGTCTCGACGAGCAGTACTTC. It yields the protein CASSPQGGEGLDEQYF.

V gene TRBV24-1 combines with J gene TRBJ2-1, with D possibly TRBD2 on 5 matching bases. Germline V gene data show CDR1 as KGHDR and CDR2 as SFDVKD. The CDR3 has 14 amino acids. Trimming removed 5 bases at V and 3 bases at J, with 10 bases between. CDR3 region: CATSGGGYYNEQFF. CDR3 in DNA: TGTGCCACCAGTGGCGGAGGCTACTACAATGAGCAGTTCTTC.

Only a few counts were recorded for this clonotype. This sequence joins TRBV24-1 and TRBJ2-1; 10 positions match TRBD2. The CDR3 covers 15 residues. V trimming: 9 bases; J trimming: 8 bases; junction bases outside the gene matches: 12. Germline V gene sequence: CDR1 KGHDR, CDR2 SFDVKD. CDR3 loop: CATGSASGSSHEQFF. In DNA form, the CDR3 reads TGTGCCACCGGGAGCGCTAGCGGGAGTTCCCATGAGCAGTTCTTC.

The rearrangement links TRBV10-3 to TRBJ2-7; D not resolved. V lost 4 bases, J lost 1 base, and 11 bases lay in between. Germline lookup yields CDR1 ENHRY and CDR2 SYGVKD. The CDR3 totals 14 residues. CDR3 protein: CAISGAEISYEQYF. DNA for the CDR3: TGTGCCATCAGTGGGGCGGAGATTTCCTACGAGCAGTACTTC.

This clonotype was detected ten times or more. CDR3 region: CASTSPRQQETQYF. CDR3 bases: TGTGCCAGCACCTCCCCCCGACAGCAAGAGACCCAGTACTTC. The gene calls are TRBV7-9 and TRBJ2-5; D may be TRBD1 (5 bases). The ends were cut back, 7 bases at V and 2 bases at J, with 14 bases in the middle. Germline V gene sequence: CDR1 SEHNR, CDR2 FQNEAQ (reference sequence). CDR3 size: 14 residues.

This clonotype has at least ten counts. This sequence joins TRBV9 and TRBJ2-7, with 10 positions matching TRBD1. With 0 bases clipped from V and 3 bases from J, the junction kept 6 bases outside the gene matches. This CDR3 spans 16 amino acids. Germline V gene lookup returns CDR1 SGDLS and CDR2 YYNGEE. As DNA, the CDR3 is TGTGCCAGCAGCGTAGAACCGGGACAGGGGCGCTACGAGCAGTACTTC. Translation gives CASSVEPGQGRYEQYF.

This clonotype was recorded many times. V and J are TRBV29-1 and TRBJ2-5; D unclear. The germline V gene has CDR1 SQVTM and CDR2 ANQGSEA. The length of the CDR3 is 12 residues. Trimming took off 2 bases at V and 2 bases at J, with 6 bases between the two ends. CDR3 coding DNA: TGCAGCGTTGAACCACAGCAAGAGACCCAGTACTTC. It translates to CSVEPQQETQYF. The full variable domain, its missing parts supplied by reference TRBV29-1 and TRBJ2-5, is SAVISQKPSRDICQRGTSLTIQCQVDSQVTMMFWYRQQPGQSLTLIATANQGSEATYESGFVIDKFPISRPNLTFSTLTVSNMSPEDSSIYLCSVEPQQETQYFGPGTRLLVL.

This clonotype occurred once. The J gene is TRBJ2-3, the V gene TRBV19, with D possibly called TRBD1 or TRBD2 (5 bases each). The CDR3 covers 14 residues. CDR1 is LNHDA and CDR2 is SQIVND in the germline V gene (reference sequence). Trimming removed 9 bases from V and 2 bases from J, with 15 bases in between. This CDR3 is CASAPGRITDTQYF. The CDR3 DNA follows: TGTGCCAGCGCCCCGGGACGGATCACAGATACGCAGTATTTT. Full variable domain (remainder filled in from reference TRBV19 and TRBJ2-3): DGGITQSPKYLFRKEGQNVTLSCEQNLNHDAMYWYRQDPGQGLRLIYYSQIVNDFQKGDIAEGYSVSREKKESFPLTVTSAQKNPTAFYLCASAPGRITDTQYFGPGTRLTVL.

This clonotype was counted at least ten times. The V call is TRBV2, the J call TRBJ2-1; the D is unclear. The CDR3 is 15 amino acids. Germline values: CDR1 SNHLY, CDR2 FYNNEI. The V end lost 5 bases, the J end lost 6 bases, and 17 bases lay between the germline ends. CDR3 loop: CASSIRERRPNEQFF. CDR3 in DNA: TGTGCCAGCAGTATAAGGGAACGGCGCCCCAATGAGCAGTTCTTC.

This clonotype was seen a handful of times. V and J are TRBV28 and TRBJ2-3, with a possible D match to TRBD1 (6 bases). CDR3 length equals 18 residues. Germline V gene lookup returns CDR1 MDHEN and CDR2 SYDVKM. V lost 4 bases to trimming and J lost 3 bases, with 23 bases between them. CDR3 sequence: CASSSSTGSWVGTDTQYF. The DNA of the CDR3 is TGTGCCAGCAGTTCCTCGACAGGTAGTTGGGTTGGGACAGATACGCAGTATTTT.

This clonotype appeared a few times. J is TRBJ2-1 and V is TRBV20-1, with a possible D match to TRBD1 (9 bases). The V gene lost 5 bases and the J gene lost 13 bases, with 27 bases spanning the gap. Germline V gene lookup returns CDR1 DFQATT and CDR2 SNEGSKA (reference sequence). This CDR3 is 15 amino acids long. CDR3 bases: TGCAGTGCTCCCGGGGGGGGGACAGGGTTGGAAGCTCAGTTCTTC. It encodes CSAPGGGTGLEAQFF.

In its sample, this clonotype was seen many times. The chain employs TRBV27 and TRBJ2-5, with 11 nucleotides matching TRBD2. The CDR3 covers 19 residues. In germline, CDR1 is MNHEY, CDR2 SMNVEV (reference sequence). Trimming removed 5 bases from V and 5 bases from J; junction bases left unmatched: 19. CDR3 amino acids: CASSPLPIQLAGVLETQYF. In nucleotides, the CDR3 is TGTGCCAGCAGTCCTTTGCCGATACAACTAGCGGGAGTTTTGGAGACCCAGTACTTC.

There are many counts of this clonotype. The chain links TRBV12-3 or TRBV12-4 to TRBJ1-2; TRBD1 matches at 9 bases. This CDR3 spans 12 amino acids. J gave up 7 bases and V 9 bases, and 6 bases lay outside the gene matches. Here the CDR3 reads CASLGTGSGYTF. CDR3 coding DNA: TGTGCCAGTCTCGGGACAGGGAGTGGCTACACCTTC.

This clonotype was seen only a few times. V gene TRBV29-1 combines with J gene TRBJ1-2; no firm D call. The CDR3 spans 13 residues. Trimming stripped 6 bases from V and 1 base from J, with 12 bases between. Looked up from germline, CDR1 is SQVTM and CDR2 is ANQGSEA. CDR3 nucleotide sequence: TGCAGCGTCGGACGACAAGTTAACTATGGCTACACCTTC. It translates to CSVGRQVNYGYTF.

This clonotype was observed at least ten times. The DNA of the CDR3 is TGTGCCAGCAGTTTCATCAGACAGGGGGCTGAAGCTTTCTTT. Residues: CASSFIRQGAEAFF. The chain joins TRBV27 to TRBJ1-1; 9 bases match TRBD1. V was pared by 3 bases and J by 6 bases, with 5 bases of the junction left unmatched. In germline, CDR1 is MNHEY, CDR2 SMNVEV (reference sequence). The CDR3 totals 14 residues.

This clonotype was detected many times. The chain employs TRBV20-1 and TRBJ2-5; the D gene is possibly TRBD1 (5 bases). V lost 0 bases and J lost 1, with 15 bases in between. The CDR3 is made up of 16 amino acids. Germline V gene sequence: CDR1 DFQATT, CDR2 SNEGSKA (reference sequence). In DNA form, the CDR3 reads TGCAGTGCTAGAGATCGAGACAGACGATTCCAAGAGACCCAGTACTTC. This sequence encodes CSARDRDRRFQETQYF.

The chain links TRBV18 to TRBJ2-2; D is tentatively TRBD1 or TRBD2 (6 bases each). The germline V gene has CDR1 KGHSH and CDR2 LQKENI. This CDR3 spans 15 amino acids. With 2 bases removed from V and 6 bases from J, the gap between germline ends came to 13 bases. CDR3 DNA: TGTGCCAGCTCACCAGCTGGGGGGCGCGCCGGGGAGCTGTTTTTT. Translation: CASSPAGGRAGELFF.

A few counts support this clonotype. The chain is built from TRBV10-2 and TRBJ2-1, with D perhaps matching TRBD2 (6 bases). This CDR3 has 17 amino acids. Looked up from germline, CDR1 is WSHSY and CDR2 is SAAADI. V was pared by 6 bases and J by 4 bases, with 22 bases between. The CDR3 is CASRENLGTSMYNEQFF. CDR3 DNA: TGCGCCAGCAGAGAAAACCTAGGAACTAGCATGTACAATGAGCAGTTCTTC.